This entry lists 30 T cell receptor beta chains sequenced from one sample in a study of blood T cell repertoires in COVID-19. Using immunoSEQ multiplex PCR, the repertoire was profiled, and TCRdb retains in-frame clones only, with some absent. Seen here are about 99,000 clones, about 90% observed once, and the top ten hold less than 4%. Sequenced input: peripheral blood. These receptors were collected from a human donor in a cohort sampled during active COVID-19.

V usage is TRBV6-2 or TRBV6-3 and J usage is TRBJ1-5, with D perhaps TRBD1 (5 bases). Germline V gene sequence: CDR1 MNHEY, CDR2 SVGEGT. The V and J ends lost 2 bases and 4 bases respectively, with 21 bases between them. The CDR3 is made up of 18 amino acids. Here the CDR3 reads CASSYPPSFRQPNQPQHF. The CDR3 DNA reads as TGTGCCAGCAGTTACCCTCCCTCCTTTAGACAGCCTAATCAGCCCCAGCATTTT.

The chain employs TRBV20-1 and TRBJ1-3; no firm D call. The CDR3 has 15 residues. The germline V gene has CDR1 DFQATT and CDR2 SNEGSKA (reference sequence). Trimming removed 3 bases from V and 7 bases from J, with 19 bases in between. CDR3 sequence reads: CSASGSDFLRNTIYF. CDR3 nucleotides: TGCAGTGCTAGTGGCAGCGACTTCCTCCGGAACACCATATATTTT.

This clone was observed a single time. The chain has TRBV30 and TRBJ2-3, with D maybe TRBD2 (6 bases). V was clipped by 5 bases and J by 7 bases, with 13 bases between them. CDR1 GTSNPN and CDR2 SVGIG come from the germline V gene (reference sequence). CDR3 size: 12 residues. The CDR3 loop is CAWAASENTQYF. The DNA of the CDR3 is TGTGCCTGGGCAGCTAGCGAAAATACGCAGTATTTT.

The V call is TRBV9, the J call TRBJ2-1; D may be TRBD2 (6 bases). Looked up from germline, CDR1 is SGDLS and CDR2 is YYNGEE. Trimming took 0 bases from V and 10 from J, leaving 8 bases between them. The CDR3 extends over 12 amino acids. The CDR3 loop is CASSVVGREQFF. The CDR3 nucleotides are TGTGCCAGCAGCGTAGTGGGGAGGGAGCAGTTCTTC.

This sequence joins TRBV9 and TRBJ2-7; TRBD2 matches at 10 bases. The CDR3 has 14 residues. The germline V gene encodes CDR1 SGDLS and CDR2 YYNGEE. Germline trimming cut 0 bases from V and 7 bases from J; bases unmatched to any gene: 4. CDR3 in amino acids: CASSVGTSGMEQYF. In DNA form, the CDR3 reads TGTGCCAGCAGCGTAGGAACTAGCGGGATGGAGCAGTACTTC.

The CDR3 loop reads CASSPSTRDTDTQYF. As DNA, the CDR3 is TGTGCCAGCAGCCCTAGTACGCGGGATACAGATACGCAGTATTTT. The chain has TRBV7-9 and TRBJ2-3, with a possible D match to TRBD2 (6 bases). The CDR3 runs to 15 residues. Germline V gene sequence: CDR1 SEHNR, CDR2 FQNEAQ (reference sequence). Trimming took off 5 bases at V and 3 bases at J, with 15 bases between the two ends.

The J gene is TRBJ2-7, the V gene TRBV6-6; D might be TRBD2 (6 bases). Germline loops: CDR1 MNHNY, CDR2 SVGAGI (reference sequence). The CDR3 contains 13 residues. The germline V and J ends were trimmed by 7 bases and 4 bases, with 14 bases remaining between them. The CDR3 loop is CASTVSGTYEQYF. The CDR3 nucleotides are TGTGCCAGCACCGTATCGGGGACTTACGAGCAGTACTTC.

This chain joins TRBV9 and TRBJ2-4; 7 bases fit TRBD1. V trimming: 1 base; J trimming: 0 bases; junction bases outside the gene matches: 10. Per the germline V gene, CDR1 is SGDLS and CDR2 is YYNGEE. The CDR3 loop spans 18 amino acids. The CDR3 DNA reads as TGTGCCAGCAGCGTACGGGGACAGATATGTTTAGCCAAAAACATTCAGTACTTC. It encodes CASSVRGQICLAKNIQYF.

This sequence joins TRBV11-2 and TRBJ1-3; D uncertain. Germline V CDR1 and CDR2: SGHAT, FQNNGV. This CDR3 comprises 16 residues. V lost 0 bases and J 2 bases, leaving 11 bases between the germline ends. CDR3 in DNA: TGTGCCAGCAGCTTAGATCAGCCGCGGGCTGGAAACACCATATATTTT. It translates to CASSLDQPRAGNTIYF.

The rearrangement uses TRBV30 and TRBJ1-4; D remains unclear. This CDR3 contains 17 residues. The germline V and J ends were trimmed by 4 bases and 0 bases, with 18 bases remaining between them. Germline-derived CDR1 and CDR2 are GTSNPN and SVGIG (reference sequence). The CDR3 DNA reads TGTGCCTGGACCACGGGGAGGACCTCTTCAACTAATGAAAAACTGTTTTTT. This translates into CAWTTGRTSSTNEKLFF.

The chain joins TRBV27 to TRBJ2-1; possibly TRBD2 for D (6 bases). CDR3 size: 11 residues. Trimming cost V 5 bases and J 11 bases, with 10 bases left between them. CDR1 MNHEY and CDR2 SMNVEV come from the germline V gene (reference sequence). DNA for the CDR3: TGTGCCAGCAGTACGGGACTTCAGCAGTTCTTC. This gives the protein CASSTGLQQFF.

J is TRBJ2-7 and V is TRBV5-4; possibly TRBD2 for D (6 bases). Germline assignment: CDR1 SGHNT and CDR2 YYREEE (reference sequence). There are 14 residues in the CDR3. Trimming pared 3 bases from V and 5 bases from J, leaving 15 bases between. As DNA, the CDR3 is TGTGCCAGCAGCTCCCAGGCGGGGTTGGACGAGCAGTACTTC. It specifies CASSSQAGLDEQYF.

This chain links TRBV7-2 with TRBJ2-1; D perhaps matches TRBD1 (6 bases). CDR3 length: 14 amino acids. Germline CDR1 reads SGHTA; CDR2 reads FQGNSA. V was pared by 5 bases and J by 4 bases, with 12 bases between. CDR3 nucleotides: TGTGCCAGCAGCCTACAGGGTAGATACAATGAGCAGTTCTTC. Protein sequence: CASSLQGRYNEQFF.

The rearrangement uses TRBV5-8 and TRBJ2-5; D is perhaps TRBD1 (6 bases). The CDR3 consists of 18 residues. From germline, CDR1 is SGHTS and CDR2 YDEGEE. Trimming shortened V by 4 bases and J by 0 bases, and 22 bases separated the two germline ends. In DNA, the CDR3 is TGTGCCAGCAGCCTCCGGCGAACAGGGTCCCGGTACCAAGAGACCCAGTACTTC. This sequence encodes CASSLRRTGSRYQETQYF.

This chain uses TRBV6-5 with TRBJ1-6; TRBD1 agrees at 7 bases. V lost 3 bases and J lost 10; bases outside the gene matches: 9. There are 15 residues in the CDR3. Germline loops: CDR1 MNHEY, CDR2 SVGAGI. CDR3 protein: CASSYGAGGGSPLHF. Written as DNA, the CDR3 is TGTGCCAGCAGTTATGGGGCAGGGGGAGGATCACCCCTCCACTTT.

The chain employs TRBV7-2 and TRBJ1-5; 7 bases align to TRBD1. The trim removed 5 bases at V and 7 bases at J, leaving 5 bases unmatched. CDR1 is SGHTA and CDR2 is FQGNSA in the germline V gene. CDR3 length equals 13 residues. The CDR3 loop reads CASSITGEQPQHF. The CDR3 nucleotides read TGTGCCAGCAGCATTACAGGGGAGCAGCCCCAGCATTTT. Together with reference TRBV7-2 and TRBJ1-5, the CDR3 gives the full variable domain: GAGVSQSPSNKVTEKGKDVELRCDPISGHTALYWYRQSLGQGLEFLIYFQGNSAPDKSGLPSDRFSAERTGGSVSTLTIQRTQQEDSAVYLCASSITGEQPQHFGDGTRLSIL.

V and J are TRBV7-3 and TRBJ2-5, with a tentative D call TRBD2 (6 bases). This CDR3 has 16 amino acids. The V and J ends lost 1 base and 4 bases respectively, with 16 bases between them. From germline, CDR1 is SGHTA and CDR2 FQGTGA. CDR3: CASSLNPGEKRETQYF. The CDR3 region has the DNA TGTGCCAGCAGCTTAAACCCGGGGGAGAAGCGAGAGACCCAGTACTTC.

CDR3 bases: TGTGCCAGCAAGACAGGGGGTACTGAAGCTTTCTTT. Translation: CASKTGGTEAFF. The chain carries TRBV12-3 or TRBV12-4 and TRBJ1-1; 9 bases match TRBD1. There are 12 residues in the CDR3. Trimming at V came to 7 bases and at J to 5 bases, leaving 2 bases not matched to a gene.

The chain is built from TRBV4-3 and TRBJ2-1; D not resolved. V shed 4 bases and J shed 1 base, with 8 bases lying between them. Germline V gene lookup returns CDR1 LGHNA and CDR2 YSLEER. The CDR3 loop spans 14 amino acids. CDR3 in amino acids: CASSPTTSYNEQFF. The CDR3 DNA reads TGCGCCAGCAGCCCCACTACTTCCTACAATGAGCAGTTCTTC.

The V and J genes are TRBV29-1 and TRBJ2-7; 7 bases are shared with TRBD1. The CDR3 spans 14 residues. The J segment lost 2 bases and the V segment lost 3 bases, leaving 7 bases of the junction unmatched. From germline, CDR1 is SQVTM and CDR2 ANQGSEA. This CDR3 is CSVETGQPTYEQYF. The CDR3, as DNA: TGCAGCGTTGAGACAGGGCAACCGACCTACGAGCAGTACTTC.

This clone was found a few times. This chain joins TRBV3-1 (or the pseudogene TRBV3-2) and TRBJ2-3; possible D gene TRBD2, 5 bases. V lost 4 bases and J lost 5, with 10 bases in between. Germline loops: CDR1 LGHDT, CDR2 YNNKEL (reference sequence). This CDR3 region has 13 residues. The chain's CDR3 is CASSPLAGDTQYF. CDR3 sequence (DNA): TGTGCCAGCAGCCCCCTGGCGGGAGATACGCAGTATTTT.

CDR3 coding DNA: TGTGCCAGCAGCTGGGGGGTTTTTCAGCCCCAGCATTTT. Translating it yields CASSWGVFQPQHF. V gene TRBV12-3 or TRBV12-4 combines with J gene TRBJ1-5, with D possibly being TRBD1 (5 bases). This CDR3 has 13 residues. The V gene lost 6 bases and the J gene lost 6 bases, with 12 bases spanning the gap.

The V call is TRBV7-2, the J call TRBJ2-7; D possibly corresponds to TRBD1 (5 bases). V lost 0 bases to trimming and J lost 0 bases, with 6 bases between them. The CDR3 spans 14 residues. Germline V gene sequence: CDR1 SGHTA, CDR2 FQGNSA. The CDR3 sequence: CASSLAGDSYEQYF. The CDR3 DNA follows: TGTGCCAGCAGCTTAGCAGGGGACTCCTACGAGCAGTACTTC.

This clone has just one count. The chain carries TRBV19 and TRBJ1-4; the D is unclear. V lost 9 bases to trimming and J lost 0 bases, with 8 bases between them. The length of the CDR3 is 13 residues. Germline-derived CDR1 and CDR2 are LNHDA and SQIVND (reference sequence). The CDR3 spells CASLSATNEKLFF. The CDR3, as DNA: TGTGCCAGCTTGAGTGCAACTAATGAAAAACTGTTTTTT.

The V call is TRBV2, the J call TRBJ2-5, with a weak D call TRBD1 (6 bases). Germline V gene sequence: CDR1 SNHLY, CDR2 FYNNEI. This CDR3 has 15 residues. V shed 6 bases and J shed 5 bases, with 19 bases lying between them. The CDR3 DNA reads TGTGCCAGCAGCCCCCGCCTAACAGGGCATGAGACCCAGTACTTC. This codes for CASSPRLTGHETQYF. Using reference TRBV2 and TRBJ2-5 for the parts outside the CDR3, the full variable domain is EPEVTQTPSHQVTQMGQEVILRCVPISNHLYFYWYRQILGQKVEFLVSFYNNEISEKSEIFDDQFSVERPDGSNFTLKIRSTKLEDSAMYFCASSPRLTGHETQYFGPGTRLLVL.

This chain connects TRBV4-3 to TRBJ2-7; 8 nucleotides match TRBD2. Germline CDR1 and CDR2: LGHNA and YSLEER. CDR3 size: 18 residues. Unmatched junction bases numbered 11, after V lost 0 bases and J lost 1 base. Written as DNA, the CDR3 is TGCGCCAGCAGCCAAGATCGAAGTAGGGCTAGCGGGTCCTACGAGCAGTACTTC. It encodes CASSQDRSRASGSYEQYF.

The chain uses TRBV5-1 and TRBJ2-5; 7 nucleotides line up with TRBD2. The CDR3 has 14 amino acids. Germline V CDR1 and CDR2: SGHRS, YFSETQ. Germline trimming cut 0 bases from V and 6 bases from J; bases unmatched to any gene: 5. The CDR3 DNA reads as TGCGCCAGCAGCTTGGAGTTGGGAGGGAAGACCCAGTACTTC. Its translation: CASSLELGGKTQYF.

V usage is TRBV19 and J usage is TRBJ1-2; TRBD1 is a possible D gene (5 bases). Trimming removed 3 bases from V and 3 bases from J, with 14 bases in between. Germline V gene lookup returns CDR1 LNHDA and CDR2 SQIVND (reference sequence). This CDR3 spans 15 amino acids. This CDR3 reads CASSMSAGMYYGYTF. CDR3 bases: TGTGCCAGTAGTATGTCGGCAGGGATGTACTATGGCTACACCTTC.

This rearrangement joins TRBV28 to TRBJ2-7, with 9 positions matching TRBD2. CDR1 MDHEN and CDR2 SYDVKM come from the germline V gene. V lost 6 bases and J lost 2; bases outside the gene matches: 2. The CDR3 is 13 residues long. The CDR3 DNA reads as TGTGCCAGCAGGGGGACTAGCCCCTACGAGCAGTACTTC. Encoded protein: CASRGTSPYEQYF.

With respect to this clone: The sample holds other DNA sequences that translate to the same CDR3. The rearrangement uses TRBV18 and TRBJ1-4, with 9 bases aligning to TRBD1. Trimming at V came to 4 bases and at J to 5 bases, leaving 5 bases not matched to a gene. The V gene's germline CDR1 is KGHSH and CDR2 LQKENI. This CDR3 contains 15 residues. The CDR3 protein is CASSQRTGENEKLFF. DNA of the CDR3: TGTGCCAGCTCACAGAGGACAGGGGAGAATGAAAAACTGTTTTTT.